This T cell receptor beta chain was identified during a study of blood T cell repertoires in COVID-19. Study context: COVID-19 samples from acute and convalescent phases originated in the United States, Italy and Spain. The analysed material was cDNA or gDNA that came from T cells, B-cell-depleted T cells, or PBMCs.

In the authors' methods: From reference gene primer amplification, estimates of nucleated cell counts were derived. Data came from immunoSEQ multiplex PCR; TCRdb stores just in-frame clones and leaves some out. V and J calls and clone size are given by that table; D and trimming were obtained from the DNA. The table records approximately 50,000 clones, 65% to 85% of them present only once. CDR3 length equals 14 residues. Trimming stripped 4 bases from V and 8 bases from J, with 14 bases between. Looked up from germline, CDR1 is MNHNY and CDR2 is SVGAGI (reference sequence). The sequence was obtained from a human donor in a cohort sampled during active COVID-19. The V call is TRBV6-6, the J call TRBJ1-4; no clear D. What was sequenced was peripheral blood. The DNA for the CDR3 is TGTGCCAGCAGTTCGTCAAACTCGGTGGAAAAACTGTTTTTT. Translated: CASSSSNSVEKLFF.